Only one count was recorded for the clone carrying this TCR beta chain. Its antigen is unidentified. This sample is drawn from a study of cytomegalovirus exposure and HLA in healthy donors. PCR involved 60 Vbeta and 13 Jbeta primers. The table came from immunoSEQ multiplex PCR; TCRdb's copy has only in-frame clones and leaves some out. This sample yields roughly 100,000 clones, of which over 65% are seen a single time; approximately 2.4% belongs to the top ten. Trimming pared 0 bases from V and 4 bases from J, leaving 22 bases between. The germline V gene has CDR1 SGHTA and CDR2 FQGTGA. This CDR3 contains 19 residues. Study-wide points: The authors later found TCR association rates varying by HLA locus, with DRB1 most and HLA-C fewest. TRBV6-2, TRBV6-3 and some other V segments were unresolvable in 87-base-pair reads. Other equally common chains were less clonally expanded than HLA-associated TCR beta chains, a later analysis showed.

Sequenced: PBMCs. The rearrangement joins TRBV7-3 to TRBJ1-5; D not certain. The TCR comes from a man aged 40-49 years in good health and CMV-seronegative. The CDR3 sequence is CASSLTFQALNKVNQPQHF. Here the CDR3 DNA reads TGTGCCAGCAGCTTAACGTTTCAGGCCCTCAACAAGGTTAATCAGCCCCAGCATTTT. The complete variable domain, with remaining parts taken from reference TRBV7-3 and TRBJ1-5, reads GAGVSQTPSNKVTEKGKYVELRCDPISGHTALYWYRQSLGQGPEFLIYFQGTGAADDSGLPNDRFFAVRPEGSVSTLKIQRTERGDSAVYLCASSLTFQALNKVNQPQHFGDGTRLSIL.